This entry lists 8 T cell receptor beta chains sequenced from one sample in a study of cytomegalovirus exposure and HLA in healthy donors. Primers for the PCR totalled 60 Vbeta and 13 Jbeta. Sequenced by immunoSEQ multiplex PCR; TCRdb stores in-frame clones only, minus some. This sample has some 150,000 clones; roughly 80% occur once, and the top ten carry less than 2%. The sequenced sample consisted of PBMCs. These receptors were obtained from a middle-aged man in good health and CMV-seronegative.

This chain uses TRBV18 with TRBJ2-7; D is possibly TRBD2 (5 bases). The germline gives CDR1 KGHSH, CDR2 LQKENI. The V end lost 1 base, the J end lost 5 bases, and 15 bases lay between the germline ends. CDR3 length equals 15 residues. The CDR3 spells CASSPLYAGLDEQYF. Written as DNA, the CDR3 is TGTGCCAGCTCACCACTTTATGCGGGCTTGGACGAGCAGTACTTC.

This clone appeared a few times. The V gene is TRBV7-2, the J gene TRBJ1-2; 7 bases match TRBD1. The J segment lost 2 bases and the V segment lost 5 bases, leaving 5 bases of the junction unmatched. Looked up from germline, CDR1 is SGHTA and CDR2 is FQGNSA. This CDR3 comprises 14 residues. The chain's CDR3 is CASSIWDSNYGYTF. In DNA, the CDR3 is TGTGCCAGCAGCATCTGGGACAGCAACTATGGCTACACCTTC.

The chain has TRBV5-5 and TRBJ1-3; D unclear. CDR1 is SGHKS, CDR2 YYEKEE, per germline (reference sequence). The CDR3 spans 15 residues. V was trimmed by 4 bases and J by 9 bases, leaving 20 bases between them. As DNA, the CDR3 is TGTGCCAGCAGCGGCGGTCTCATTCTGAGTGGCACCATATATTTT. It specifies CASSGGLILSGTIYF.

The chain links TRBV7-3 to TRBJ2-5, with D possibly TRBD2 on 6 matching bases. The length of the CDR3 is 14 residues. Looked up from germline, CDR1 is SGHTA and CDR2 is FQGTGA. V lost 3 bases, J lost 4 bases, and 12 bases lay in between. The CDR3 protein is CASSFSGVGETQYF. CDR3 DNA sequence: TGTGCCAGCAGCTTCTCGGGGGTAGGAGAGACCCAGTACTTC. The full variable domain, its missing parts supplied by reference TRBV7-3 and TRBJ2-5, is GAGVSQTPSNKVTEKGKYVELRCDPISGHTALYWYRQSLGQGPEFLIYFQGTGAADDSGLPNDRFFAVRPEGSVSTLKIQRTERGDSAVYLCASSFSGVGETQYFGPGTRLLVL.

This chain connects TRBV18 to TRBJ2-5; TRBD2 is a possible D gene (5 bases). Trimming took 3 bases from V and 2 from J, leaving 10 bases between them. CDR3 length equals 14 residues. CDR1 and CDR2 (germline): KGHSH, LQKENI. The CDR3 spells CASSPLDSQETQYF. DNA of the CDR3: TGTGCCAGCTCACCCCTGGACTCTCAAGAGACCCAGTACTTC.

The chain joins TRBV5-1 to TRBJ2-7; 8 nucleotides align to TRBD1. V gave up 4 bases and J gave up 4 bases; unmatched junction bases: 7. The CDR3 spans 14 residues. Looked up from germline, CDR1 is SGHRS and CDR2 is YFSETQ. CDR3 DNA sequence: TGCGCCAGCAGCCCCAGGACAGGGCGGTACGAGCAGTACTTC. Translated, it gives CASSPRTGRYEQYF. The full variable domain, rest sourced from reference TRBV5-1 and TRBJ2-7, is KAGVTQTPRYLIKTRGQQVTLSCSPISGHRSVSWYQQTPGQGLQFLFEYFSETQRNKGNFPGRFSGRQFSNSRSEMNVSTLELGDSALYLCASSPRTGRYEQYFGPGTRLTVT.

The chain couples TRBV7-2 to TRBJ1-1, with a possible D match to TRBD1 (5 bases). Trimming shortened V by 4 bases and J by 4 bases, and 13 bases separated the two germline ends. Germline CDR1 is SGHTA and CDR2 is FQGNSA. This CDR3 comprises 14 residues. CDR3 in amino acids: CASSSAAGGTEAFF. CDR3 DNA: TGTGCCAGCAGCTCAGCGGCGGGGGGCACTGAAGCTTTCTTT. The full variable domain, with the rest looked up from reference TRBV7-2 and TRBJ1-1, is GAGVSQSPSNKVTEKGKDVELRCDPISGHTALYWYRQSLGQGLEFLIYFQGNSAPDKSGLPSDRFSAERTGGSVSTLTIQRTQQEDSAVYLCASSSAAGGTEAFFGQGTRLTVV.

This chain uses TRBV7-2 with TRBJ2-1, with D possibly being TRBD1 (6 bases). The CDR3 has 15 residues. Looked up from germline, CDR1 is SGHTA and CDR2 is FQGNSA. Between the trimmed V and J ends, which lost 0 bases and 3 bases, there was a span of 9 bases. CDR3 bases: TGTGCCAGCAGCTTAGCCAGGGGCGACTACAATGAGCAGTTCTTC. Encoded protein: CASSLARGDYNEQFF.